This is a list of T cell receptor beta chains from one sample in a study of blood T cell repertoires in COVID-19. Repertoires were generated with immunoSEQ multiplex PCR, while TCRdb's copy carries only in-frame clones and drops some. The table has a few hundred thousand clones, 86% seen once. The sample comprised peripheral blood. These receptors were taken from a man aged 18-30 years with active or convalescent COVID-19. The CDR3 runs from the conserved cysteine through the conserved F or W. The order of the fields is D gene, V gene, clone size, J gene, CDR3 DNA, CDR3 protein. The D gene is left open where the match is weak. For some rows the clone size is stated as once, few or many, or as a class when expanded; others skip it.

>NA|TRBV11-2|once|TRBJ2-7
TGTGCCAGCAGATTTAGCGGAGACACCTACGAGCAGTACTTC
CASRFSGDTYEQYF
>NA|TRBV29-1|NA|TRBJ1-1
TGCAGCGTGGACAGGAACACTGAAGCTTTCTTT
CSVDRNTEAFF
>NA|TRBV28|NA|TRBJ2-7
TGTGCCAGCAGAGGTGCGGGTGGGGAGCAGTACTTC
CASRGAGGEQYF
>TRBD2|TRBV27|NA|TRBJ2-1
TGTGCCAGCAGTTCCCTCCAAGCGGGGCGGGATGAGCAGTTCTTC
CASSSLQAGRDEQFF
>NA|TRBV20-1|NA|TRBJ1-3
TGCAGTGCTAGTCCCTTTCGGGAGCCCTCTGGAAACACCATATATTTT
CSASPFREPSGNTIYF
>NA|TRBV7-9|NA|TRBJ2-7
TGTGCCAGCAGCTTTCAGGGGTCCCACGAGCAGTACTTC
CASSFQGSHEQYF
>NA|TRBV12-3/TRBV12-4|NA|TRBJ1-1
TGTGCCAGCAGTCACAGGGTGAAGACTGAAGCTTTCTTT
CASSHRVKTEAFF
>NA|TRBV30|NA|TRBJ1-1
TGTGCCTGGAGTGTACGAAGCCAGGGTAGCCCTGAAGCTTTCTTT
CAWSVRSQGSPEAFF
>TRBD2|TRBV11-2|NA|TRBJ2-2
TGTGCCAGCAGACTCGGGACTACCCCGAACACCGGGGAGCTGTTTTTT
CASRLGTTPNTGELFF
>TRBD2|TRBV11-2|NA|TRBJ2-5
TGTGCCAGCAGACAACTAGCGGGGGCCTGGGAGACCCAGTACTTC
CASRQLAGAWETQYF